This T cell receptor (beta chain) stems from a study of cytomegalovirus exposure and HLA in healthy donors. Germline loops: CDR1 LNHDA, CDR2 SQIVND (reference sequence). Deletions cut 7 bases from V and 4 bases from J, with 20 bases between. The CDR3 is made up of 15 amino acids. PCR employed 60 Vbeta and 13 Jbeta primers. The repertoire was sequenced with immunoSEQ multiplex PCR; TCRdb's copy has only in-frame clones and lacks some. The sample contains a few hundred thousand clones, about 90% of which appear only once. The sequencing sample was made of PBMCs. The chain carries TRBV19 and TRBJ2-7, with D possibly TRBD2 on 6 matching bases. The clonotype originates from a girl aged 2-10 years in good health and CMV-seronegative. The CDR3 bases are TGTGCCAGTACTTCAGGCGGGGCAGGGACTTACGAGCAGTACTTC. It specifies CASTSGGAGTYEQYF. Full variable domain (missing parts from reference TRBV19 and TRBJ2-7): DGGITQSPKYLFRKEGQNVTLSCEQNLNHDAMYWYRQDPGQGLRLIYYSQIVNDFQKGDIAEGYSVSREKKESFPLTVTSAQKNPTAFYLCASTSGGAGTYEQYFGPGTRLTVT.